Sequencing of this T cell receptor beta chain was carried out in a study of response to subunit inactivated influenza vaccine. Only a few counts were recorded for this clonotype. The antigen is unknown. The study, taken as a whole, reports: The study's authors posited that every seasonal influenza vaccination enlists few new T cells.

CDR1 and CDR2 from the germline V gene are SEHNR and FQNEAQ (reference sequence). V dropped 3 bases and J dropped 0; count of bases not matched to a gene: 5. This CDR3 comprises 16 residues. TCRdb itself ran the RT-PCR reads through MiXCR, one entry per CDR3 protein. The data show over 800,000 distinct CDR3 sequences, about 20% seen once. Sequenced here: PBMCs from blood, sampled more than 4 days after vaccination. The origin of this receptor is a man aged 50 to 60 who received an inactivated influenza vaccine. The genes are TRBV7-9 and TRBJ2-3; 8 bases match TRBD1. The CDR3 bases are TGTGCCAGCAGCTTTCTGGACAGGGTTAGCACAGATACGCAGTATTTT. This translates into CASSFLDRVSTDTQYF.